The rows below give T cell receptor beta chains drawn from one sample of a study of blood T cells in healthy people across ages. Each CDR3 protein gets one entry after TCRdb re-called the 5' RACE reads with MiXCR. This repertoire shows some 880,000 distinct CDR3 sequences, roughly 40% found once; its top ten account for 10% to 15%. Sequenced material: blood. The receptors come from a man aged 18 to 29 in good health. Both conserved end residues are part of each CDR3. The D gene is left open where the match is weak. A row's size may be missing; if present it is once, few, many or a size class.

clone_size	v_call	d_call	j_call	cdr3_nt	cdr3_aa
few	TRBV7-2	-	TRBJ1-3	TGTGCCAGCAGCGCCGGGCGTGGAAACACCATATATTTT	CASSAGRGNTIYF
-	TRBV7-2	TRBD1	TRBJ1-2	TGTGCCAGCAGCTTAGGGACAGGTGAAGGTTCGGGCGGCTACACCTTC	CASSLGTGEGSGGYTF
many	TRBV20-1	-	TRBJ2-5	TGCAGTGCTAGTGGACAGTACCAAGAGACCCAGTACTTC	CSASGQYQETQYF
-	TRBV5-1	-	TRBJ2-5	TGCGCCAGCAGCTTCAAGGGGGAGAGAGAGACCCAGTACTTC	CASSFKGERETQYF
many	TRBV9	TRBD2	TRBJ2-1	TGTGCCAGCAGCTTCCGGACTAGGACGAGCGATGAGCAGTTCTTC	CASSFRTRTSDEQFF
few	TRBV7-8	-	TRBJ2-7	TGTGCCAGCAGCTACGGCAGGGGTTCGCGGGCCTACGAGCAGTACTTC	CASSYGRGSRAYEQYF
-	TRBV28	-	TRBJ1-6	TGTGCCAGCAGCCTCGACCCGTCTTTAGCGGGTTCACCCCTCCACTTT	CASSLDPSLAGSPLHF
many	TRBV28	-	TRBJ2-7	TGTGCCAGCAACGGGGGACTTCCGTCCTCCTACGAGCAGTACTTC	CASNGGLPSSYEQYF
-	TRBV7-2	TRBD1	TRBJ2-3	TGTGCCAGCAGCTTAGCCGGGACAGGGATCTACACAGATACGCAGTATTTT	CASSLAGTGIYTDTQYF
-	TRBV5-1	-	TRBJ2-7	TGCGCCAGCAGCTTAGTCATTGGGGAGAGCTCCTACAATGAGCAGTACTTC	CASSLVIGESSYNEQYF
-	TRBV4-3	-	TRBJ2-3	TGCGCCAGCAGCCGGGGGCGGGATACAGATACGCAGTATTTT	CASSRGRDTDTQYF
-	TRBV12-3/TRBV12-4	TRBD1	TRBJ1-2	TGTGCCAGCAGTCCGTCGGACAGGGGAGGCGGCTACACCTTC	CASSPSDRGGGYTF
-	TRBV20-1	-	TRBJ1-1	TGCAGTGCTAGAGATGGCGTCAAAGTCACTGAAGCTTTCTTT	CSARDGVKVTEAFF
few	TRBV7-8	-	TRBJ1-2	TGTGCCAGCGGCCGACGTGAAAACTATGGCTACACCTTC	CASGRRENYGYTF
few	TRBV10-3	-	TRBJ1-1	TGTGCCATCAGTAGCCCTGGTGAAGCTTTCTTT	CAISSPGEAFF
once	TRBV12-3/TRBV12-4	TRBD2	TRBJ2-7	TGTGCCAGCAGTTTTAGGGGGACTAGCTCCTACGAGCAGTACTTC	CASSFRGTSSYEQYF
-	TRBV3-1	-	TRBJ1-6	TGTGCCAGCAGCTATTTACTAAACACTGGTTCACCCCTCCACTTT	CASSYLLNTGSPLHF
few	TRBV7-2	TRBD2	TRBJ2-5	TGTGCCAGCACCCTAGCGGGGGCGGGGGTCCAAGAGACCCAGTACTTC	CASTLAGAGVQETQYF
many	TRBV12-3/TRBV12-4	-	TRBJ1-5	TGTGCCAGCAGTTTTTCTAGCAATCAGCCCCAGCATTTT	CASSFSSNQPQHF
-	TRBV12-3/TRBV12-4	TRBD1	TRBJ1-2	TGTACCAGCAGTTTAGCGGGACAGGGTGGTGACTATGGCTACACCTTC	CTSSLAGQGGDYGYTF
-	TRBV2	-	TRBJ1-5	TGTGCGAGCAGGTTTACAGGGTGGGTATCAGAGCAGCCCCAGCATTTT	CASRFTGWVSEQPQHF
-	TRBV5-1	-	TRBJ1-2	TGCGCCAGCAGCTTGGATCCGGTCGGATTAGGTGGCTACACCTTC	CASSLDPVGLGGYTF
-	TRBV12-3/TRBV12-4	TRBD1	TRBJ1-5	TGTGCCAGCAGTTCCCCTCAGGGGGCACGTCAGCCCCAGCATTTT	CASSSPQGARQPQHF
many	TRBV20-1	TRBD1	TRBJ1-2	TGCAGTGCTAAATCTACCGGGACAGCCGAGAGAAGAGCTATGGGGTACACCTTC	CSAKSTGTAERRAMGYTF
many	TRBV7-2	-	TRBJ1-2	TGTGCCAGCAGCTTGGACAGAAGCATCTATGGCTACACCTTC	CASSLDRSIYGYTF
few	TRBV20-1	TRBD1	TRBJ1-6	TGCAGTGCGGAAGGGGGCTTCTCTAATTCACCCCTCCACTTT	CSAEGGFSNSPLHF
few	TRBV7-3	TRBD1	TRBJ2-1	TGTGCCAGCAGCTTGGGCTATCCGGGACAGGGAACCGACAATGAGCAGTTCTTC	CASSLGYPGQGTDNEQFF
few	TRBV13	-	TRBJ2-4	TGTGCCAGCAGCTATGAAGCCGGGGGCGGTGAAAACATTCAGTACTTC	CASSYEAGGGENIQYF
-	TRBV2	-	TRBJ1-5	TGTGCCAGCAGCCATGGGACGGCCGTGGGGCCCCAGCATTTT	CASSHGTAVGPQHF
-	TRBV7-3	-	TRBJ2-2	TGTGCCAGCAGTCGACAGGACACCGGGGAGCTGTTTTTT	CASSRQDTGELFF
few	TRBV7-2	-	TRBJ2-1	TGTGCCAGCAGCTTGTGGGCCGGTTTATTCGATGAGCAGTTCTTC	CASSLWAGLFDEQFF
many	TRBV7-9	-	TRBJ2-1	TGTGCCAGCAGAGCCAGCTACAATGAGCAGTTCTTC	CASRASYNEQFF
few	TRBV20-1	TRBD2	TRBJ2-3	TGCAGTGCCCGAGGACTAGCGGGGGGCGGATTCACAGATACGCAGTATTTT	CSARGLAGGGFTDTQYF
many	TRBV12-3/TRBV12-4	-	TRBJ1-5	TGTGCCAGCAGCCTCATTGGGTTCAATCAGCCCCAGCATTTT	CASSLIGFNQPQHF
-	TRBV5-1	-	TRBJ1-1	TGCGCCAGCAGCTTGATGGGAGGGATGAACACTGAAGCTTTCTTT	CASSLMGGMNTEAFF
-	TRBV20-1	-	TRBJ1-4	TGCAGTGCTAGCCTCATCGGGACGGGCAATGAAAAACTGTTTTTT	CSASLIGTGNEKLFF
-	TRBV5-4	-	TRBJ2-1	TGTGCCAGCCATTCGGGGCGCGAAGAGCAGTTCTTC	CASHSGREEQFF
few	TRBV27	TRBD1	TRBJ1-6	TGTGCCAGCAAGTCCGGGGACAGGGATAATTCACCCCTCCACTTT	CASKSGDRDNSPLHF
-	TRBV2	-	TRBJ1-1	TGTGCCAGCAGTCTAAGGAGAGCAGGGCCCTCAACTGAAGCTTTCTTT	CASSLRRAGPSTEAFF
-	TRBV7-6	-	TRBJ2-7	TGTGCCAGCAGCCCAATCCCGGAGAATGAGCAGTACTTC	CASSPIPENEQYF
-	TRBV20-1	TRBD1	TRBJ1-1	TGCAGTGCTAGACCTCCGGGACAGATGAACACTGAAGCTTTCTTT	CSARPPGQMNTEAFF
few	TRBV7-2	TRBD1	TRBJ1-2	TGTGCCAGCAGCCATCCAAAAGTAGGGACAGGGGGCTTTGGCTACACCTTC	CASSHPKVGTGGFGYTF
many	TRBV18	-	TRBJ2-1	TGTGCCAGCTCACCACCAGGGTACAATGAGCAGTTCTTC	CASSPPGYNEQFF
few	TRBV4-2	TRBD1	TRBJ1-1	TGTGCCAGCAGCCGACCGCAGGGGGTGGACACTGAAGCTTTCTTT	CASSRPQGVDTEAFF
-	TRBV11-2	-	TRBJ2-3	TGTGCCAGCAGCCCCAGCCGAACGCGTGCGGGCACAGATACGCAGTATTTT	CASSPSRTRAGTDTQYF
-	TRBV6-5	TRBD1	TRBJ2-2	TGTGCCAGCAGTCTAACAGGGGTGCGCACCGGGGAGCTGTTTTTT	CASSLTGVRTGELFF
-	TRBV7-2	TRBD1	TRBJ1-6	TGTGCCAGCAGCTTAGATCAGACAGGGGATAATTCACCCCTCCACTTT	CASSLDQTGDNSPLHF
-	TRBV20-1	-	TRBJ2-3	TGCAGTGCTAGAGTCGGGGTAACCTTTTGGGCAGATACGCAGTATTTT	CSARVGVTFWADTQYF
-	TRBV4-1	-	TRBJ2-3	TGCGCCAGCAGCCACGGCAGTGGGTTCCCAGATACGCAGTATTTT	CASSHGSGFPDTQYF
few	TRBV6-5	-	TRBJ1-5	TGTGCCAGCACCCTGGACCCGGATAGCAATCAGCCCCAGCATTTT	CASTLDPDSNQPQHF
once	TRBV7-2	TRBD2	TRBJ2-5	TGTGCCAGCAGCTTAGCCTCGGTCCCCCTAGGGAGGGAGCAGTACTTC	CASSLASVPLGREQYF